This T cell receptor (beta chain) was found in a study of metastatic and nonmetastatic thyroid tumors. Study details: Repertoire comparison spanned blood and tumor or nodule tissue of malignant and benign thyroid patients.

The germline V gene encodes CDR1 SGHAT and CDR2 FQDESV (reference sequence). CDR3 length: 16 amino acids. The V end lost 5 bases, the J end lost 2 bases, and 16 bases lay between the germline ends. In this sample, this clone turned up a few times. The CDR3 carries no conserved terminal phenylalanine or tryptophan, so it likely arises from a read error. Until they underwent thyroid surgery, no patient had received any treatment. TCRdb recomputed clones from the PCR reads via MiXCR. The sample records about 69,000 clones, 14% being singletons. This sequence originates from a male donor with papillary thyroid cancer or a benign thyroid nodule (not recorded which). Some clones in this sample may be carry-over from other donors' samples. The V call is TRBV11-1, the J call TRBJ2-1; D is possibly TRBD1 (6 bases). The source material was blood. The CDR3 DNA is TGTGCCAGCAGCCGCGTGGGGGCCAGCCCCTACAATGAGCAGTTCTCC. Encoded protein: CASSRVGASPYNEQFS.